This T cell receptor beta chain was sequenced in a study of blood T cell repertoires in COVID-19. This clone was recorded once. The assay was immunoSEQ multiplex PCR, and TCRdb's table has in-frame clones only and misses some. The sample shows a few hundred thousand clones, more than 85% of them seen only once. V was pared by 1 base and J by 2 bases, with 7 bases of the junction left unmatched. Per the germline V gene, CDR1 is SGHAT and CDR2 is FQNNGV. The CDR3 spans 17 residues. The study drew participants aged 18 to 89 years from some 25 US areas. Recovered Cohort 3 donors showed two negative PCRs, clearance, or symptom resolution.

The clonotype originates from a young woman who had recovered from COVID-19. The sequenced sample was PBMCs or T cells enriched from blood (not recorded which). The J gene is TRBJ2-5, the V gene TRBV11-2; 10 nucleotides agree with TRBD2. The CDR3 DNA is TGTGCCAGCAGCTTAGGACCTAGCGGGAGAGTTCAAGAGACCCAGTACTTC. It is translated as CASSLGPSGRVQETQYF.